The sequence of this T cell receptor (beta chain) was determined in a study of Graves' ophthalmopathy and Graves' hyperthyroidism. Notes on the study in general: The authors also found most expanded thyroid clonotypes above 0.001 frequency in blood.

RNA transcripts were the template, and TCR beta CDR3 regions were amplified from them. Second-round multiplex PCR followed a first-round RT-PCR using HTBI primers. TCRdb re-analysed the multiplex PCR reads in MiXCR, keeping a single row per CDR3 protein. The sample consists of around 520,000 distinct CDR3 sequences, about 40% of them appearing once. With respect to this clonotype: Antigen specificity is unknown.

After removal of 6 bases from V and 2 bases from J, the junction contained 6 bases not matched to a gene. The CDR3 sequence is 14 residues long. Germline values: CDR1 MDHEN, CDR2 SYDVKM. The sequenced sample consisted of peripheral blood or thyroid tissue (not recorded which). This clonotype was sampled from an adult man with Graves' hyperthyroidism. V and J are TRBV28 and TRBJ2-7; TRBD1 matches 8 bases. In DNA, the CDR3 is TGTGCCAGCAGGCTACAGGGGGAAGCCTACGAGCAGTACTTC. Its translation: CASRLQGEAYEQYF.